This TCR beta chain was observed in a study of cytomegalovirus exposure and HLA in healthy donors. This clone has a count of ten or more. Its target is not known. Germline V gene sequence: CDR1 MNHNY, CDR2 SVGAGI (reference sequence). The CDR3 has 14 amino acids. The ends were cut back, 2 bases at V and 0 bases at J, with 8 bases in the middle. Regarding the study as a whole: Most TCR sequences showed up rarely, but some public TCRs showed up in many donors. Cytomegalovirus association was listed for under 200 TCR beta chains. In a later analysis, TCR association rates varied by HLA locus: DRB1 most, HLA-C fewest. Reportedly, fewer N-insertions than the approximately 700-donor mean appeared in an Asian-associated ancestry cluster in a later analysis.

With 60 Vbeta and 13 Jbeta primers, the PCR was carried out. The assay was immunoSEQ multiplex PCR, and TCRdb's table has in-frame clones only and misses some. The sample shows about 210,000 clones, 75% to 85% of them seen only once. This receptor was taken from a woman aged 25 to 45 in good health and CMV-seropositive. The sequencing input was PBMCs. The chain has TRBV6-6 and TRBJ2-7; the D gene is possibly TRBD1 (5 bases). Here the CDR3 reads CASSYARGSYEQYF. CDR3 nucleotide sequence: TGTGCCAGCAGTTACGCAAGGGGCTCCTACGAGCAGTACTTC.